This T cell receptor beta chain is from a study of cytomegalovirus exposure and HLA in healthy donors. Study observations and caveats: Segments of the TCR beta V type were, in most cases, productive about 90% or about 30% of the time in an earlier analysis.

The V end was cut by 5 bases, the J end by 5 bases, with 19 bases between. The length of the CDR3 is 15 residues. Germline V gene sequence: CDR1 SGDLS, CDR2 YYNGEE. The PCR had 60 Vbeta and 13 Jbeta primers. TCRdb's table, derived via immunoSEQ multiplex PCR, lists solely in-frame clones and lacks some. The data contain about 110,000 clones, roughly 76% of them seen just once; the ten biggest clones take up less than 2.5%. As for this clone: Its antigen remains unknown.

The chain combines TRBV9 with TRBJ2-5; tentative D call: TRBD2 (5 bases). The specimen was PBMCs. The TCR was taken from a man aged 18 to 30 in good health and CMV-seronegative. The CDR3 sequence: CASSLTGWTGETQYF. The DNA of the CDR3 is TGTGCCAGCAGTCTCACGGGGTGGACTGGCGAGACCCAGTACTTC.